A single sample is the source of the 30 T cell receptor beta chains below, sequenced in a study of cytomegalovirus exposure and HLA in healthy donors. This PCR relied on a set of 60 Vbeta primers and 13 Jbeta primers. Generated by immunoSEQ multiplex PCR, the TCRdb table keeps only in-frame clones and is missing some. The profile shows approximately 110,000 clones, 78% of them singletons. The sequenced sample consisted of PBMCs. Receptor source: a middle-aged man in good health and CMV-seronegative.

V gene TRBV11-3 combines with J gene TRBJ2-1, with a tentative D call TRBD2 (7 bases). The germline V and J ends were trimmed by 4 bases and 2 bases, with 15 bases remaining between them. Germline CDR1 is SGHNT and CDR2 is YENEEA. This CDR3 is built from 16 residues. In DNA, the CDR3 is TGTGCCAGCAGCTCAGAGGGGGGGGTCACCTACAATGAGCAGTTCTTC. Translation gives CASSSEGGVTYNEQFF.

CDR3 nucleotides: TGTGCCAGCAGCCCGGGACAGGTCTTAAACACTGAAGCTTTCTTT. Residues: CASSPGQVLNTEAFF. The rearrangement uses TRBV4-2 and TRBJ1-1, with 8 bases that match TRBD1. The CDR3 spans 15 residues. V was clipped by 4 bases and J by 2 bases; unmatched bases: 6. Germline V CDR1 and CDR2: LGHNA, YNFKEQ.

V and J are TRBV5-4 and TRBJ2-3, with D possibly being TRBD1 (6 bases). CDR3 size: 17 residues. V lost 4 bases and J 1 base, leaving 19 bases between the germline ends. The germline V gene encodes CDR1 SGHNT and CDR2 YYREEE (reference sequence). The CDR3 here is CASSPPGAGPRTDTQYF. For the CDR3, the DNA is TGTGCCAGCAGCCCCCCAGGGGCAGGGCCCCGCACAGATACGCAGTATTTT.

The rearrangement links TRBV19 to TRBJ2-3; D may be TRBD1 (5 bases). The CDR3 has 13 residues. V was pared by 6 bases and J by 2 bases, with 9 bases between. Per germline, CDR1 LNHDA and CDR2 SQIVND (reference sequence). In DNA, the CDR3 is TGTGCCAGTAGCTCGACAGACACAGATACGCAGTATTTT. The encoded protein is CASSSTDTDTQYF. Using reference TRBV19 and TRBJ2-3 for the parts outside the CDR3, the full variable domain is DGGITQSPKYLFRKEGQNVTLSCEQNLNHDAMYWYRQDPGQGLRLIYYSQIVNDFQKGDIAEGYSVSREKKESFPLTVTSAQKNPTAFYLCASSSTDTDTQYFGPGTRLTVL.

The rearrangement links TRBV7-8 to TRBJ2-5, with 7 bases matching TRBD2. The V segment lost 5 bases and the J segment 2 bases; nucleotides outside the gene matches: 8. Germline CDR1 reads SGHVS; CDR2 reads FQNEAQ. There are 15 residues in the CDR3. The CDR3 sequence: CASSKVAGHQETQYF. The CDR3 region has the DNA TGTGCCAGCAGCAAAGTAGCGGGCCATCAAGAGACCCAGTACTTC.

This chain joins TRBV6-5 and TRBJ1-3, with 8 positions matching TRBD1. With V trimmed by 0 bases and J by 7 bases, 8 bases remained unmatched. Germline loops: CDR1 MNHEY, CDR2 SVGAGI. There are 16 residues in the CDR3. The CDR3 DNA reads as TGTGCCAGCAGTTACTCGAAGGGACAGGCGAAGAACACCATATATTTT. This gives the protein CASSYSKGQAKNTIYF.

On this clone: At one boundary the junction diverges from the germline segment, which might be a read error. The chain uses TRBV27 and TRBJ2-6; 8 bases match TRBD1. This CDR3 has 18 residues. Germline lookup yields CDR1 MNHEY and CDR2 SMNVEV (reference sequence). The CDR3 DNA reads as TGTGCCAGCAGTTCAATCCGGGACAGGATCCCTGGGGCCAACGGCCTGACTTTC. Its translation is CASSSIRDRIPGANGLTF.

The chain carries TRBV4-2 and TRBJ1-3; D remains unclear. The CDR3 runs 16 residues. Germline assignment: CDR1 LGHNA and CDR2 YNFKEQ. The V gene lost 0 bases and the J gene lost 1 base, with 10 bases spanning the gap. The CDR3 DNA is TGTGCCAGCAGCCAAGATAAGAGGGAGTCTGGAAACACCATATATTTT. This gives the protein CASSQDKRESGNTIYF.

The chain couples TRBV11-1 to TRBJ2-1, with D tentatively TRBD2 (6 bases). Germline assignment: CDR1 SGHAT and CDR2 FQDESV (reference sequence). The CDR3 spans 14 residues. V lost 3 bases and J 4 bases, leaving 10 bases between the germline ends. For the CDR3, the DNA is TGTGCCAGCAGCTTTCGGGGGAATTACAATGAGCAGTTCTTC. Translation gives CASSFRGNYNEQFF.

CDR3 residues: CASSLKRQETQYF. The CDR3 nucleotides are TGTGCCAGCAGCTTAAAACGGCAAGAGACCCAGTACTTC. This sequence joins TRBV7-2 and TRBJ2-5; D gene uncertain. The CDR3 sequence is 13 residues long. Germline V lookup: CDR1 SGHTA, CDR2 FQGNSA. V was shortened by 2 bases and J by 2 bases, with 6 bases between the two germline ends.

The CDR3 reads CASSFRSGSDTQYF. The CDR3, as DNA: TGTGCCAGTAGTTTCAGGTCCGGCTCAGATACGCAGTATTTT. V and J are TRBV19 and TRBJ2-3; D unresolved. This CDR3 has 14 residues. Germline values: CDR1 LNHDA, CDR2 SQIVND (reference sequence). V was trimmed by 5 bases and J by 4 bases, leaving 13 bases between them.

CDR3 amino acids: CASRLQAQRQETQYF. CDR3 DNA sequence: TGTGCCAGCAGATTACAGGCCCAACGCCAAGAGACCCAGTACTTC. V gene TRBV27 combines with J gene TRBJ2-5; D perhaps matches TRBD1 (5 bases). Germline CDR1 MNHEY, CDR2 SMNVEV (reference sequence). V was clipped by 6 bases and J by 1 base, with 15 bases between them. There are 15 residues in the CDR3.

J is TRBJ2-3 and V is TRBV6-5; the D gene is possibly TRBD2 (5 bases). From germline, CDR1 is MNHEY and CDR2 SVGAGI. V was cut by 0 bases and J by 2 bases, with 9 bases left in between. The CDR3 spans 15 residues. This chain's CDR3 is CASSYSILVTDTQYF. Written as DNA, the CDR3 is TGTGCCAGCAGTTACTCGATACTAGTCACAGATACGCAGTATTTT.

This clone was seen once. This chain uses TRBV7-9 with TRBJ1-1, with a possible D match to TRBD1 (5 bases). V was shortened by 8 bases and J by 1 base, with 11 bases between the two germline ends. CDR1 is SEHNR and CDR2 is FQNEAQ in the germline V gene (reference sequence). The length of the CDR3 is 13 residues. The CDR3 region is CASGDFRNTEAFF. In DNA form, the CDR3 reads TGTGCCAGCGGGGACTTTAGGAACACTGAAGCTTTCTTT. Supplemented by reference TRBV7-9 and TRBJ1-1, the full variable domain reads DTGVSQNPRHKITKRGQNVTFRCDPISEHNRLYWYRQTLGQGPEFLTYFQNEAQLEKSRLLSDRFSAERPKGSFSTLEIQRTEQGDSAMYLCASGDFRNTEAFFGQGTRLTVV.

This rearrangement joins TRBV5-1 to TRBJ1-3; 8 bases are shared with TRBD1. The V and J ends lost 4 bases and 2 bases, in that order; junction bases with no gene match: 5. Germline loops: CDR1 SGHRS, CDR2 YFSETQ. The CDR3 has 15 residues. The CDR3 region has the DNA TGCGCCAGCAGCCCAGCGGGACAGGCTGGAAACACCATATATTTT. This translates into CASSPAGQAGNTIYF. The variable domain in full, with the rest retrieved from reference TRBV5-1 and TRBJ1-3, is KAGVTQTPRYLIKTRGQQVTLSCSPISGHRSVSWYQQTPGQGLQFLFEYFSETQRNKGNFPGRFSGRQFSNSRSEMNVSTLELGDSALYLCASSPAGQAGNTIYFGEGSWLTVV.

The CDR3 is CASSYTGQGSPLHF. Written as DNA, the CDR3 is TGTGCCAGCAGTTATACAGGGCAAGGTTCACCCCTCCACTTT. The chain is built from TRBV27 and TRBJ1-6; tentatively, D is TRBD1 (6 bases). The V and J ends lost 4 bases and 9 bases respectively, with 13 bases between them. Germline CDR1 is MNHEY and CDR2 is SMNVEV (reference sequence). The CDR3 consists of 14 residues.

The V call is TRBV12-5, the J call TRBJ2-3; 7 bases map to TRBD2. V gave up 0 bases and J gave up 6 bases; unmatched junction bases: 0. This CDR3 has 13 residues. The germline V gene has CDR1 LGHNT and CDR2 FRNRAP. The CDR3 region is CASGLVGGDTQYF. The DNA of the CDR3 is TGTGCTAGTGGTTTGGTCGGGGGGGATACGCAGTATTTT.

The DNA of the CDR3 is TGTGCCAGCAGTTTAACAGGAGCCACCCACGAGCAGTACTTC. Translating gives CASSLTGATHEQYF. This chain links TRBV27 with TRBJ2-7; D is possibly TRBD1 (5 bases). Germline V CDR1 and CDR2: MNHEY, SMNVEV (reference sequence). The V gene lost 2 bases and the J gene lost 5 bases, with 13 bases spanning the gap. The CDR3 has 14 amino acids.

The gene calls are TRBV7-2 and TRBJ1-3; possible D gene TRBD1, 6 bases. The CDR3 has 13 amino acids. CDR1 is SGHTA, CDR2 FQGNSA, per germline. Deletions cut 10 bases from V and 9 bases from J, with 19 bases between. The CDR3 loop reads CATKQGRGSTIYF. CDR3 coding DNA: TGTGCCACGAAACAGGGAAGAGGGAGCACCATATATTTT.

The chain combines TRBV4-3 with TRBJ1-5; 10 bases fit TRBD1. The length of the CDR3 is 16 residues. Trimming cost V 5 bases and J 5 bases; bases outside gene matches: 9. Germline V gives CDR1 LGHNA, CDR2 YSLEER. The DNA of the CDR3 is TGCGCCAGCAGCTCGCCGACCGGGACAGGGGATCAGCCCCAGCATTTT. Its translation: CASSSPTGTGDQPQHF.

This clone has only one observation. The V and J genes are TRBV18 and TRBJ2-5, with 7 bases matching TRBD1. Germline trimming cut 3 bases from V and 2 bases from J; bases unmatched to any gene: 6. CDR3 length equals 15 residues. Germline V gene lookup returns CDR1 KGHSH and CDR2 LQKENI. The CDR3 bases are TGTGCCAGCTCACCCTTCGGGACAGAGCAAGAGACCCAGTACTTC. This translates into CASSPFGTEQETQYF.

The chain has TRBV19 and TRBJ1-1; tentative D call: TRBD1 (6 bases). V lost 4 bases to trimming and J lost 10 bases, with 16 bases between them. Germline CDR1 and CDR2: LNHDA and SQIVND (reference sequence). The CDR3 totals 13 residues. Written as DNA, the CDR3 is TGTGCCAGTAGTAGCGTCGGGGGGCTGGTAGCTTTCTTT. It encodes CASSSVGGLVAFF.

The V call is TRBV29-1, the J call TRBJ1-1; tentatively, D is TRBD1 (6 bases). The CDR3 is 13 amino acids. Trimming shortened V by 4 bases and J by 0 bases, and 9 bases separated the two germline ends. Germline CDR1 SQVTM, CDR2 ANQGSEA. This chain's CDR3 is CSVGGTLNTEAFF. CDR3 sequence (DNA): TGCAGCGTTGGAGGGACACTGAACACTGAAGCTTTCTTT.

The chain carries TRBV7-6 and TRBJ1-1; no firm D call. Germline V CDR1 and CDR2: SGHVS, FNYEAQ. Trimming removed 1 base from V and 5 bases from J, with 14 bases in between. CDR3 size: 15 residues. The CDR3 loop reads CASSLGAGMGTEAFF. The CDR3 nucleotides read TGTGCCAGCAGCTTAGGGGCGGGGATGGGTACTGAAGCTTTCTTT.

The chain combines TRBV7-2 with TRBJ2-5; TRBD2 matches 11 bases. Per germline, CDR1 SGHTA and CDR2 FQGNSA. CDR3 length: 15 residues. The J segment lost 5 bases and the V segment lost 4 bases, leaving 6 bases of the junction unmatched. DNA of the CDR3: TGTGCCAGCAGCTCCCGGACTAGCGGGTCGGAGACCCAGTACTTC. Translating gives CASSSRTSGSETQYF. The whole variable domain, remainder taken from reference TRBV7-2 and TRBJ2-5, is GAGVSQSPSNKVTEKGKDVELRCDPISGHTALYWYRQSLGQGLEFLIYFQGNSAPDKSGLPSDRFSAERTGGSVSTLTIQRTQQEDSAVYLCASSSRTSGSETQYFGPGTRLLVL.

This clone was counted a single time. This sequence joins TRBV21-1 and TRBJ2-7; the table's TRBD1 call for D was not verified on the DNA. TRBV21-1 has pseudogene status. This CDR3 spans 15 amino acids. CDR3 loop: CASSKTGQQSGEQYF. CDR3 DNA: TGTGCCAGCAGCAAGACGGGACAGCAGTCTGGGGAGCAGTACTTC.

The chain couples TRBV6-1 to TRBJ1-2, with TRBD1 as a possible D gene (6 bases). V lost 6 bases, J lost 7 bases, and 21 bases lay in between. There are 15 residues in the CDR3. Germline CDR1 reads MNHNS; CDR2 reads SASEGT. The CDR3 loop is CASSPSPGAQGGYTF. In DNA, the CDR3 is TGTGCCAGCAGCCCAAGCCCAGGGGCGCAGGGTGGCTACACCTTC.

V usage is TRBV12-5 and J usage is TRBJ2-3; D not resolved. The length of the CDR3 is 12 residues. The V end was cut by 7 bases, the J end by 2 bases, with 7 bases between. Germline CDR1 is LGHNT and CDR2 is FRNRAP. Here the CDR3 DNA reads TGTGCTAGTGACCGAGACACAGATACGCAGTATTTT. It translates to CASDRDTDTQYF.

The gene calls are TRBV2 and TRBJ2-7, with 12 bases aligning to TRBD1. This CDR3 comprises 15 residues. J lost 4 bases, V lost 6 bases, and 7 bases had no gene match. Germline lookup yields CDR1 SNHLY and CDR2 FYNNEI. For the CDR3, the DNA is TGTGCCAGCAGCCCCCGGGACAGGGGGCTATACGAGCAGTACTTC. Translated, it gives CASSPRDRGLYEQYF.

This rearrangement joins TRBV13 to TRBJ1-2; D gene uncertain. Germline V lookup: CDR1 PRHDT, CDR2 FYEKMQ (reference sequence). The CDR3 totals 14 residues. V was cut by 1 base and J by 4 bases, with 10 bases left in between. CDR3 residues: CASSLASGVYGYTF. The CDR3 DNA is TGTGCCAGCAGCTTAGCGTCGGGTGTCTATGGCTACACCTTC.